This TCR beta chain was identified in a study of control samples from healthy donors and cancer patients. The germline V gene has CDR1 SGDLS and CDR2 YYNGEE. V lost 0 bases, J lost 6 bases, and 13 bases lay in between. CDR3 length: 14 amino acids. Sequencing was performed with immunoSEQ multiplex PCR; in TCRdb, only in-frame clones are kept and a portion is missing. This table holds roughly 48,000 clones, under 95% found once. This chain joins TRBV9 and TRBJ2-7; D tentatively fits TRBD1 or TRBD2 (6 bases each). Sequencing was carried out using PBMCs. The TCR comes from a woman aged 40-49 years with head and neck cancer. CDR3 amino acids: CASSVVSEGGEQYF. CDR3 nucleotide sequence: TGTGCCAGCAGCGTAGTGTCGGAGGGGGGCGAGCAGTACTTC.